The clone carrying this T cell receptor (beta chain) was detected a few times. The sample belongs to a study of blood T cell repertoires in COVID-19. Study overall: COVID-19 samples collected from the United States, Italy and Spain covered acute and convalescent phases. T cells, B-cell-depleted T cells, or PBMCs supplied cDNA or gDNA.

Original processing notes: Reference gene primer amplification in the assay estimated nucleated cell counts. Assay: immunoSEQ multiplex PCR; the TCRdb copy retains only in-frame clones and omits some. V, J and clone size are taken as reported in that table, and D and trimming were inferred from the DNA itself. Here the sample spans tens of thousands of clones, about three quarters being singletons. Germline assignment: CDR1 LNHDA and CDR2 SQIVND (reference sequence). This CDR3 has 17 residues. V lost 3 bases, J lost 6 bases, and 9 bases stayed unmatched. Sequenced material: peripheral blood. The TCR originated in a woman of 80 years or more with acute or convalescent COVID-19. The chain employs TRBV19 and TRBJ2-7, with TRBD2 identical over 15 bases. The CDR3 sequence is CASSMGLAGGVRSEQYF. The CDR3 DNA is TGTGCCAGTAGTATGGGACTAGCGGGAGGAGTACGCAGCGAGCAGTACTTC.